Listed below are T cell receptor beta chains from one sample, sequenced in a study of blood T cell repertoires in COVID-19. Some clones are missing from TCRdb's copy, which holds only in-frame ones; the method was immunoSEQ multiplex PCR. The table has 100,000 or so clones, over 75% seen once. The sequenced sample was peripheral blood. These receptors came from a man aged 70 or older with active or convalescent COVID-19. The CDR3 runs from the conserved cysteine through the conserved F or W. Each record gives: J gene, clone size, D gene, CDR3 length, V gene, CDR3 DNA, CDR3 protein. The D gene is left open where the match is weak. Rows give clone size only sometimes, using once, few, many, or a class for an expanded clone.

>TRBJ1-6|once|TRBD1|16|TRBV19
TGTGCCAGTAGTCTACTTCCTACAGGGGCGAGCTCACCCCTCCACTTT
CASSLLPTGASSPLHF
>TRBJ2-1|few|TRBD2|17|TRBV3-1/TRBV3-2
TGTGCCAGCAGCCGGGGGACTAGCGGGGTTCTGGGCGATGAGCAGTTCTTC
CASSRGTSGVLGDEQFF
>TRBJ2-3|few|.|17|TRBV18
TGTGCCAGCTCACCACCGGAGGAGGGGAGGGGGATAAATACGCAGTATTTT
CASSPPEEGRGINTQYF
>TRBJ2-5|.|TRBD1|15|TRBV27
TGTGCCAGCAGGGGACAGGGGGCAAACCAAGAGACCCAGTACTTC
CASRGQGANQETQYF
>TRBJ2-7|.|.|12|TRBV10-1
TGCGCCAGCAGTGTAGGGGTCGGCGAGCAGTACTTC
CASSVGVGEQYF
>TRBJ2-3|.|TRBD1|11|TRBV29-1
TGCAGCTTAGGGACAGGGACTACGCAGTATTTT
CSLGTGTTQYF
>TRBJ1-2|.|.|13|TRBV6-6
TGTGCCAGCAGAGAGGACAGCCTCTATGGCTACACCTTC
CASREDSLYGYTF
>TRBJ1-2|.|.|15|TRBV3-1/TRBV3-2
TGTGCCAGCAGCAGGGGCGTTGGAGGGATCTATGGCTACACCTTC
CASSRGVGGIYGYTF
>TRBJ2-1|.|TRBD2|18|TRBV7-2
TGTGCCAGCAGCTTCGGACTAGCGGGGGGCTGGAGCGGAGTTGAGCAGTTCTTC
CASSFGLAGGWSGVEQFF
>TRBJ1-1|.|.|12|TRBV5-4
TGTGCCAGCAGCCCCCGGAACACTGAAGCTTTCTTT
CASSPRNTEAFF
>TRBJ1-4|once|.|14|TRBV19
TGTGCCACCTCTTTTCCAGGGACTAATGAAAAACTGTTTTTT
CATSFPGTNEKLFF
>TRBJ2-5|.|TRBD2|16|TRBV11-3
TGTGCCAGCAGCTTAGGGCTAGCGGGTCGGAAGGAGACCCAGTACTTC
CASSLGLAGRKETQYF
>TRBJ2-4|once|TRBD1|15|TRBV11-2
TGTGCCAGCAGCGTACAGGGGGCAGAATGGGGCATTCAGTACTTC
CASSVQGAEWGIQYF
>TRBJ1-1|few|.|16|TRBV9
TGTGCCAGCAGCGTAACTTCGGGGGGCGCAGGGACTGAAGCTTTCTTT
CASSVTSGGAGTEAFF
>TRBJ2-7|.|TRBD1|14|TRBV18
TGTGCCAGCTCCCAAACTCGACAGGGGGGCGAGCAGTACTTC
CASSQTRQGGEQYF
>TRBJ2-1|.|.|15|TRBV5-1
TGCGCCAGCAGCTTGGCACAGGATTCCTACAATGAGCAGTTCTTC
CASSLAQDSYNEQFF
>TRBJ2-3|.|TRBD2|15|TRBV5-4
TGTGCCAGCAGCTTGGTGGCTAGCGGGAGTTCTACGCAGTATTTT
CASSLVASGSSTQYF
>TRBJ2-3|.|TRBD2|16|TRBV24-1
TGTGCCACCAGTGACCCTAGCGGGAGGGCCGCAGATACGCAGTATTTT
CATSDPSGRAADTQYF
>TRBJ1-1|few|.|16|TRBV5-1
TGCGCCAGCAGCTACCTGGAGGGGCCACCGAACACTGAAGCTTTCTTT
CASSYLEGPPNTEAFF
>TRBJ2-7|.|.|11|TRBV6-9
TGTGCCAGCGGGAGCTCCTACGAGCAGTACTTC
CASGSSYEQYF
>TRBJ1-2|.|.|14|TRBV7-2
TGTGCCAGCAGCTTAACGGGGGATTCCTATGGCTACACCTTC
CASSLTGDSYGYTF
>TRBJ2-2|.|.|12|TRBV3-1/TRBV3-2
TGTGCCAGCAGCCAGTCGACCGGGGAGCTGTTTTTT
CASSQSTGELFF
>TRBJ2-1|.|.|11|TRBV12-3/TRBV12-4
TGTGCCAGCAGTCCGGACAGAGAGCAGTTCTTC
CASSPDREQFF
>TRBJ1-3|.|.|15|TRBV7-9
TGTGCCAGCAGCGTACAGTCACTCTCTGGAAACACCATATATTTT
CASSVQSLSGNTIYF
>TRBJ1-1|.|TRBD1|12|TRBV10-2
TGCGCCAGCGGCAGACAGGGCACTGAAGCTTTCTTT
CASGRQGTEAFF
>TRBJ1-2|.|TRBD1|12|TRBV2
TGTGCCAGCAGTGACACAGGGGTTGGCTACACCTTC
CASSDTGVGYTF
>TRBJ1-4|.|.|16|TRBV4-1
TGCGCCAGCAGCCAAGATTTGAGGGGGGGAGGTGAAAAACTGTTTTTT
CASSQDLRGGGEKLFF
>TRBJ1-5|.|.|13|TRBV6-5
TGTGCCAGCAGTCCGAGGACAAGTCAGCCCCAGCATTTT
CASSPRTSQPQHF
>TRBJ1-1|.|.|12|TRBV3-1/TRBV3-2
TGTGCCAGCAGCCAGGGGGGTTTGTTGGCTTTCTTT
CASSQGGLLAFF
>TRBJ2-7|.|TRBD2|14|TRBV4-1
TGCGCCAGCAGCCAAGGACTAGCCTCCTACGAGCAGTACTTC
CASSQGLASYEQYF
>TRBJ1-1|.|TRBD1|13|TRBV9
TGTGCCAGCAAAGGGGGCTTGAACACTGAAGCTTTCTTT
CASKGGLNTEAFF
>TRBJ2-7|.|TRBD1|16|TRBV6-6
TGTGCCAGCAGTTACCCCGGGACAGGCCATACCTACGAGCAGTACTTC
CASSYPGTGHTYEQYF
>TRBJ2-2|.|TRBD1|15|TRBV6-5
TGTGCCAGCATGGGACAGGGTTCGAACACCGGGGAGCTGTTTTTT
CASMGQGSNTGELFF
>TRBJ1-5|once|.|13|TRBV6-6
TGTGCCAGCAGTGCTACGACGGGGACTCCCCAGCATTTT
CASSATTGTPQHF
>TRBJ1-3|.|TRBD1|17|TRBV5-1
TGCGCCAGCAGCTTGGTGGGACAGGGAGGAAGTGGAAACACCATATATTTT
CASSLVGQGGSGNTIYF
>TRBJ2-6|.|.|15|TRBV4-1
TGCGCCAGCAGCCTCTATAGCTCTGGGGCCAACGTCCTGACTTTC
CASSLYSSGANVLTF
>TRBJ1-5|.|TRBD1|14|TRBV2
TGTGCCAGCAGCGCCGACAGGGGTAAGCAGCCCCAGCATTTT
CASSADRGKQPQHF
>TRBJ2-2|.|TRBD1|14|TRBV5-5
TGTGCCAGCAACTGGGACAGGAGCACCGGGGAGCTGTTTTTT
CASNWDRSTGELFF
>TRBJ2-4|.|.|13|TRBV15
TGTGCCACCAGCAGAGGAGCCACAGGCATTCAGTACTTC
CATSRGATGIQYF
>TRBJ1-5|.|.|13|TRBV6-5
TGTGCCAGTTGCCGGGACATCAATCAGCCCCAGCATTTT
CASCRDINQPQHF
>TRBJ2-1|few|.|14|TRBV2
TGTGCCAGCAGTCGGGGGGCCTCCTACAATGAGCAGTTCTTC
CASSRGASYNEQFF
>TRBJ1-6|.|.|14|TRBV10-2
TGCGCCAGCCTAGAGCTCCCCTATAATTCACCCCTCCACTTT
CASLELPYNSPLHF
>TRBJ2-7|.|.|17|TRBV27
TGTGCCAGCAGTCCCCAGGTGGGCGTTCAGGGCCGGTTCGAGCAGTACTTC
CASSPQVGVQGRFEQYF
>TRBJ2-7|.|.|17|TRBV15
TGTGCCACCAGCAGAGATTTGGTCAGGGTGAGATCCTACGAGCAGTACTTC
CATSRDLVRVRSYEQYF
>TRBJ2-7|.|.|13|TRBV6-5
TGTGCCAGCAGAAGAGACAGAAACTACGAGCAGTACTTC
CASRRDRNYEQYF
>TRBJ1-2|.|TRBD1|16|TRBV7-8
TGTGCCAGCAGCTTACATTCGACAGGGCCTAACTATGGCTACACCTTC
CASSLHSTGPNYGYTF
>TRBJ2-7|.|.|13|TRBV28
TGTGCCAGCAGTTTATTGACAGGCTACGAGCAGTACTTC
CASSLLTGYEQYF
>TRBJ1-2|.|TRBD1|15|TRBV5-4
TGTGCCAGCAGCCCCCAGGGGGCGCGCGGCTATGGCTACACCTTC
CASSPQGARGYGYTF
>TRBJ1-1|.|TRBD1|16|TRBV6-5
TGTGCCAGCAGTTATGGGGCGACAGGGGCCAGAGCTGAAGCTTTCTTT
CASSYGATGARAEAFF
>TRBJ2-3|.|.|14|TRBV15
TGTGCCACCAGCAGAGCCAGGTACACAGATACGCAGTATTTT
CATSRARYTDTQYF
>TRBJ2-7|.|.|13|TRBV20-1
TGCAGTGCTAGTATCAGGGGGGCCTACGAGCAGTACTTC
CSASIRGAYEQYF
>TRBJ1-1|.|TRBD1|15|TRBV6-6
TGTGCCAGCAGCAGACAGGGCGGACCGAACACTGAAGCTTTCTTT
CASSRQGGPNTEAFF
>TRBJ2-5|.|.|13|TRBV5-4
TGTGCCAGCACGGGCGGGGGCTATGAGACCCAGTACTTC
CASTGGGYETQYF
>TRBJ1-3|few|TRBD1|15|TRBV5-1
TGCGCCAGCAGCTTAGGGGGCTTAACTGGAAACACCATATATTTT
CASSLGGLTGNTIYF
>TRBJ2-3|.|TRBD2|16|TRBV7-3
TGTGCCAGCAGCTCAACTAGCGGGGTACCCACAGATACGCAGTATTTT
CASSSTSGVPTDTQYF
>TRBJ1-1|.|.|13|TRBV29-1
TGCAGCGTTGAATCGTATTTTAACACTGAAGCTTTCTTT
CSVESYFNTEAFF
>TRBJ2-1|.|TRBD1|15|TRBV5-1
TGCGCCAGCAGCCTCCCCGGGACAGCAGGGGATGAGCAGTTCTTC
CASSLPGTAGDEQFF
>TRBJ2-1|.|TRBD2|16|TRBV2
TGTGCCAGCACCGACCTGCGGCTAGCGGGGGCCAATGAGCAGTTCTTC
CASTDLRLAGANEQFF
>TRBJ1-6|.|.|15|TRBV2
TGTGCCAGCAGTGCCATATCGGGGCGGGAATCACCCCTCCACTTT
CASSAISGRESPLHF
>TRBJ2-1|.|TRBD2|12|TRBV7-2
TGTGCCAGCTCTTTAGCGGGGAGGGAGCAGTTCTTC
CASSLAGREQFF